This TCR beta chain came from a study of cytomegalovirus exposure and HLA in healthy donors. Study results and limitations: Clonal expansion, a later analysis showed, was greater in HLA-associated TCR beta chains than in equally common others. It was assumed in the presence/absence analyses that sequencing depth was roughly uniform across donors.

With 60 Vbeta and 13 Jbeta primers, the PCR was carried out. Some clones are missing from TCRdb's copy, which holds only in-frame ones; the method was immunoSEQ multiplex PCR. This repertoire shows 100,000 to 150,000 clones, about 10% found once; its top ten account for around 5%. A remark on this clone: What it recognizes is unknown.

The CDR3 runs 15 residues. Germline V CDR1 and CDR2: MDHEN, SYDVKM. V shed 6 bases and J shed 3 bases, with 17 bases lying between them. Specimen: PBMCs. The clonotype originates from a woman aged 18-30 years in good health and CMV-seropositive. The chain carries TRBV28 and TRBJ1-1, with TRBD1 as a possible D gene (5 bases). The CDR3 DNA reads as TGTGCCAGCAGGTCGGGGGGAGCCGCCGACACTGAAGCTTTCTTT. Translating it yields CASRSGGAADTEAFF.